A selection of T cell receptor beta chains follows, all from one sample in a study of response to subunit inactivated influenza vaccine. TCRdb re-analysed the RT-PCR reads in MiXCR, keeping a single row per CDR3 protein. The sample has about 530,000 distinct CDR3 sequences, 12% seen once. Sample: PBMCs from blood, taken on the day of vaccination. The receptors come from a man aged 50-59 years who received an inactivated influenza vaccine. Both conserved end residues are part of each CDR3. The order of the fields is V gene, D gene, J gene, clone size, CDR3 protein, CDR3 DNA. A D gene is named only where the DNA matches it firmly. Size is stated for part of the rows, as once, few or many counts, or as a class when the clone is expanded.

TRBV4-1	TRBD2	TRBJ2-3	few	CASSQEGGAGGGTDTQYF	TGCGCCAGCAGCCAAGAAGGAGGAGCGGGGGGTGGCACAGATACGCAGTATTTT
TRBV3-1	TRBD1	TRBJ1-2	few	CASSARFYRGLSYGYTF	TGTGCCAGCAGCGCCCGATTCTACAGGGGGCTAAGCTATGGCTACACCTTC
TRBV4-2	TRBD2	TRBJ2-4	-	CASSQDPLAGGKNIQYF	TGTGCCAGCAGCCAAGATCCCCTAGCGGGGGGAAAAAACATTCAGTACTTC
TRBV18	TRBD1	TRBJ2-7	-	CASSPRTGVIHEQYF	TGTGCCAGCTCACCAAGGACAGGGGTGATCCACGAGCAGTACTTC
TRBV29-1	-	TRBJ2-5	-	CSVDPVETQYF	TGCAGCGTGGACCCCGTTGAGACCCAGTACTTC
TRBV4-3	-	TRBJ1-3	many	CASSQVVYSQRNTIYF	TGCGCCAGCAGCCAAGTCGTTTACAGTCAGAGAAACACCATATATTTT
TRBV29-1	TRBD2	TRBJ2-1	-	CSVPSGSSDNEQFF	TGCAGCGTCCCCAGCGGGAGTAGTGACAATGAGCAGTTCTTC
TRBV4-2	-	TRBJ2-5	-	CASSQADLLGTQYF	TGTGCCAGCAGCCAAGCCGATCTCCTAGGGACCCAGTACTTC
TRBV20-1	-	TRBJ2-5	few	CSASLREKETQYF	TGCAGTGCTAGTCTGAGGGAGAAAGAGACCCAGTACTTC
TRBV7-2	-	TRBJ2-3	-	CASSPSGYRTDTQYF	TGTGCCAGCAGCCCATCCGGATACAGGACAGATACGCAGTATTTT
TRBV6-2/TRBV6-3	-	TRBJ2-2	-	CASTRSLARSRAGELFF	TGTGCCAGCACCCGATCTTTGGCCCGAAGTCGGGCTGGGGAGCTGTTTTTT
TRBV11-1	-	TRBJ2-1	few	CASSPLDFGVRVYNEQFF	TGTGCCAGCAGCCCGCTCGATTTTGGTGTGAGGGTCTACAATGAGCAGTTCTTC
TRBV2	-	TRBJ2-7	few	CASSALRGGGSDEQYF	TGTGCCAGCAGCGCCCTGAGGGGGGGCGGTTCGGACGAGCAGTACTTC
TRBV4-3	-	TRBJ1-4	few	CASSQDRGEKLFF	TGCGCCAGCAGCCAAGATCGGGGGGAAAAACTGTTTTTT
TRBV20-1	TRBD2	TRBJ2-1	-	CSARSSGRGGHNEQFF	TGCAGTGCTAGGTCGAGTGGGCGGGGGGGACACAATGAGCAGTTCTTC
TRBV7-9	TRBD2	TRBJ2-5	few	CASSPVSGGKETQYF	TGTGCCAGCAGCCCCGTGAGCGGGGGAAAAGAGACCCAGTACTTC
TRBV6-1	-	TRBJ2-1	many	CASSPASYNEQFF	TGTGCCAGCAGTCCGGCCTCCTACAATGAGCAGTTCTTC
TRBV20-1	-	TRBJ1-2	many	CSAYRSYGYTF	TGCAGTGCTTACAGGAGCTATGGCTACACCTTC
TRBV6-1	-	TRBJ2-6	-	CASSEEEGLGANVLTF	TGTGCCAGCAGTGAAGAGGAGGGACTGGGGGCCAACGTCCTGACTTTC
TRBV29-1	-	TRBJ2-3	many	CSAGTHLTDTQYF	TGCAGCGCCGGGACCCACCTCACAGATACGCAGTATTTT
TRBV5-1	TRBD2	TRBJ2-3	-	CASSLGLAPNSDTQYF	TGCGCCAGCAGCTTGGGACTAGCTCCTAATTCGGATACGCAGTATTTT
TRBV7-9	TRBD1	TRBJ2-7	-	CASSQGQGKTYEQYF	TGTGCCAGCAGCCAGGGACAGGGCAAAACCTACGAGCAGTACTTC
TRBV6-5	-	TRBJ2-4	-	CASSFSGTVDIQYF	TGTGCCAGCAGTTTCAGCGGGACAGTTGACATTCAGTACTTC
TRBV12-3/TRBV12-4	TRBD1	TRBJ2-5	few	CASRIRDRQETQYF	TGTGCCAGCAGAATACGGGACAGACAAGAGACCCAGTACTTC
TRBV18	-	TRBJ2-1	few	CASSPFGDYNEQFF	TGTGCCAGCTCACCCTTTGGGGACTACAATGAGCAGTTCTTC
TRBV27	-	TRBJ2-1	-	CASSMGVAYNEQFF	TGTGCCAGCAGTATGGGAGTCGCCTACAATGAGCAGTTCTTC
TRBV11-2	-	TRBJ2-5	-	CASSRLGSLAQETQYF	TGTGCCAGCAGTAGACTCGGGTCCCTCGCCCAAGAGACCCAGTACTTC
TRBV19	TRBD1	TRBJ2-7	-	CASSDWTGGSYEQYF	TGTGCCAGTAGTGACTGGACAGGGGGTAGCTACGAGCAGTACTTC
TRBV19	-	TRBJ2-3	few	CASSIGGGDTQYF	TGTGCCAGTAGTATAGGGGGCGGCGATACGCAGTATTTT
TRBV7-2	TRBD1	TRBJ1-5	once	CASSFLQGAGQPQHF	TGTGCCAGCAGCTTCTTACAGGGGGCAGGGCAGCCCCAGCATTTT
TRBV5-1	TRBD2	TRBJ2-7	few	CASTPTSGALGEQYF	TGCGCCAGCACCCCCACTAGCGGGGCCTTAGGGGAGCAGTACTTC